These T cell receptor beta chains were read from a single sample in a study of T cells after somatic rescue of genetic block. Data came from immunoSEQ multiplex PCR; TCRdb stores just in-frame clones and leaves some out. The sample has several thousand clones, roughly 80% seen once. The specimen was peripheral blood mononuclear cells (PBMCs). The receptors derive from a boy aged 5-17 years. The CDR3 runs from the conserved cysteine through the conserved F or W. D genes are given only for firm matches. Size is omitted from some rows. Given values are once, few, many or a class for expanded clones.

V	J	size	D	DNA	CDR3
TRBV7-9	TRBJ2-7	.	.	TGTGCCAGCAGCTTAGGATGGGGGGCCGGGGTCGAGCAGTACTTC	CASSLGWGAGVEQYF
TRBV11-2	TRBJ2-1	.	TRBD1	TGTGCCAGCAGTTCAACGGGGACAGGGGGCTGGGAGCAGTTCTTC	CASSSTGTGGWEQFF
TRBV4-1	TRBJ1-2	.	TRBD1	TGCGCCAGCAGCGCGGACAGGGAACCTTTTTATGGCTACACCTTC	CASSADREPFYGYTF
TRBV7-2	TRBJ2-1	.	.	TGTGCCAGCAGCTTAGCGAGGGGCCATGAGCAGTTCTTC	CASSLARGHEQFF
TRBV6-5	TRBJ1-2	once	.	TGTGCCAGCAGTTACCGTAAGATTCCCCCGTGGCATGGCTACACCTTC	CASSYRKIPPWHGYTF
TRBV7-2	TRBJ2-3	.	.	TGTGCCAGCAGCCCCGGGTTCACATGGGGGCTGGCTGATACGCAGTATTTT	CASSPGFTWGLADTQYF
TRBV18	TRBJ1-2	.	TRBD1	TGTGCCAGCTCACCAAACAGGGGGCCTAACTATGGCTACACCTTC	CASSPNRGPNYGYTF
TRBV6-5	TRBJ1-3	.	.	TGTGCCAGCACGGGTGGAAACACCATATATTTT	CASTGGNTIYF
TRBV2	TRBJ2-1	.	.	TGTGCCAGCAGTGGGGCGAGCTATGAGCAGTTCTTC	CASSGASYEQFF
TRBV9	TRBJ2-1	.	TRBD2	TGTGCCAGCAGCGGTCTAGCGGGGGGTAGGGATGAGCAGTTCTTC	CASSGLAGGRDEQFF
TRBV9	TRBJ1-1	.	.	TGTGCCAGCAGCGTGACGGACAACACTGAAGCTTTCTTT	CASSVTDNTEAFF
TRBV27	TRBJ2-1	few	TRBD1	TGTGCCAGCAGTTGGGACAGGGGTTGGAATGAGCAGTTCTTC	CASSWDRGWNEQFF
TRBV6-5	TRBJ2-1	.	.	TGTGCCAGCAGCATCTCTAGCGCCTATGAGCAGTTCTTC	CASSISSAYEQFF
TRBV7-8	TRBJ2-3	large	TRBD1	TGTGCCAGCAGCCAGGGACAGGGACTGGTAGATACGCAGTATTTT	CASSQGQGLVDTQYF
TRBV11-3	TRBJ1-1	.	.	TGTGCCAGCAGCTTATCGGTGAACACTGAAGCTTTCTTT	CASSLSVNTEAFF
TRBV28	TRBJ1-1	.	.	TGTGCCAGCAGGGATGATCAGCTGGAGGCTTTCTTT	CASRDDQLEAFF
TRBV5-4	TRBJ2-7	.	TRBD1	TGTGCCAGCAGCTTGGCCCCGGGACAGTCCTACGAGCAGTACTTC	CASSLAPGQSYEQYF
TRBV21-1	TRBJ2-7	.	.	TGTGCCAGCAGCAAACGGGACATGGGTATCTCCTACGAGCAGTACTTC	CASSKRDMGISYEQYF
TRBV25-1	TRBJ1-6	.	TRBD1	TGTGCCAGCAGTGAAACTCGACAGGGAGGATCACCCCTCCACTTT	CASSETRQGGSPLHF
TRBV6-5	TRBJ2-3	.	.	TGTGCCAGCAGCAGAGAATGGCGGATCGCAGATACGCAGTATTTT	CASSREWRIADTQYF
TRBV7-8	TRBJ2-3	.	.	TGTGCCAGCAGCTTAGCGGACGGCACAGATACGCAGTATTTT	CASSLADGTDTQYF
TRBV7-9	TRBJ2-1	.	.	TGTGCCGCTGACCGACTGGGCGATGAGCAGTTCTTC	CAADRLGDEQFF
TRBV28	TRBJ2-7	once	.	TGTGCCAGCAGTGTATACAGGGTCCCCTACGAGCAGTACTTC	CASSVYRVPYEQYF
TRBV5-1	TRBJ2-1	.	TRBD2	TGCGCCACCCGACTAGCGGGATATGTGGGCAATGAGCAGTTCTTC	CATRLAGYVGNEQFF
TRBV28	TRBJ2-7	.	.	TGTGCCAGCAATCGGGGATCCCCTCGGGAGCAGTACTTC	CASNRGSPREQYF
TRBV2	TRBJ1-1	.	.	TGTGCCAGCGTGGGGGGGGGCTTATATACTGAAGCTTTCTTT	CASVGGGLYTEAFF
TRBV27	TRBJ2-7	.	.	TGTGCCAGCAGACCTAGTCTGGAGCGGACCTCCTACGAGCAGTACTTC	CASRPSLERTSYEQYF
TRBV4-2	TRBJ1-2	.	TRBD1	TGTGCCAGCAGCCAAGTGAGCCAGGGGGGATCGGGCTACACCTTC	CASSQVSQGGSGYTF
TRBV19	TRBJ2-7	.	TRBD1	TGTGCCAGTAGCAGGACAGGGGGCCAGGGGGAGCAGTACTTC	CASSRTGGQGEQYF
TRBV20-1	TRBJ2-5	.	.	TGCAGTGGGGGGCGCGGGGAGACCCAGTACTTC	CSGGRGETQYF
TRBV5-1	TRBJ1-6	.	.	TGCGCCAGCAGCTTGGGGACTGTCCATTCACCCCTCCACTTT	CASSLGTVHSPLHF
TRBV27	TRBJ1-5	.	.	TGTGCCAGCCGACAGGAGTATAGCAATCAGCCCCAGCATTTT	CASRQEYSNQPQHF
TRBV9	TRBJ1-1	once	.	TGTGCCAGCAGCGTAGCCCCGAACACTGAAGCTTTCTTT	CASSVAPNTEAFF
TRBV13	TRBJ2-3	once	TRBD1	TGTGCCAGCAGCTCAAAACAGGGGGCTCATTTCACAGATACGCAGTATTTT	CASSSKQGAHFTDTQYF
TRBV5-1	TRBJ1-6	.	.	TGCGCCAGCAGCTTGGATGGGACTGTTGGTTCACCCCTCCACTTT	CASSLDGTVGSPLHF
TRBV27	TRBJ1-1	.	.	TGTGCCAGCAGCTCGGGGACCTGGTCGAAGGCTTTCTTT	CASSSGTWSKAFF
TRBV4-1	TRBJ1-2	few	.	TGCGCCAGCAGCCAAGAGGTAGACGGGACCTACACCTTC	CASSQEVDGTYTF
TRBV2	TRBJ2-1	few	TRBD2	TGTGCCAGCAGTGAATACAGCGGGGGGCCAGGTGAGCAGTTCTTC	CASSEYSGGPGEQFF
TRBV5-4	TRBJ2-1	few	TRBD2	TGTGCCAGCAGCTTAAAACTAGCGGGCCCTGGCAATGAGCAGTTCTTC	CASSLKLAGPGNEQFF
TRBV5-1	TRBJ2-2	.	.	TGCGCCAGCAGCTTGGCCGCCCATGGTACCGGGGAGCTGTTTTTT	CASSLAAHGTGELFF
TRBV5-4	TRBJ1-2	.	TRBD1	TGTGCCAGCAGCTTGGAAGTCAGGGGGCTCGGCTACACCTTC	CASSLEVRGLGYTF
TRBV28	TRBJ2-1	.	.	TGTGCCAGCAGTTTGGGCGGGAACTCCTACAATGAGCAGTTCTTC	CASSLGGNSYNEQFF
TRBV5-1	TRBJ2-3	.	.	TGCGCCAGCTCCCCCCGAGCGGTTAGCACAGATACGCAGTATTTT	CASSPRAVSTDTQYF
TRBV29-1	TRBJ2-7	few	TRBD2	TGCAGCGTGGCCGGGACACTCGTTAGCGGGAGTGGCGAGCAGTACTTC	CSVAGTLVSGSGEQYF
TRBV7-6	TRBJ2-7	.	.	TGTGCCAGCAGCAGGACTGATAGCTCCTACGAGCAGTACTTC	CASSRTDSSYEQYF
TRBV6-5	TRBJ2-3	.	TRBD2	TGTGCCAGCAGCCTTCTAGCGGGCTACACAGATACGCAGTATTTT	CASSLLAGYTDTQYF
TRBV5-6	TRBJ2-7	.	.	TGTGCCAGCAGCTGGCTGGGGGCCTCCTACGAGCAGTACTTC	CASSWLGASYEQYF
TRBV7-2	TRBJ2-1	.	.	TGTGCCAGCAGCTTTAGCGGAAGCTCCTACAATGAGCAGTTCTTC	CASSFSGSSYNEQFF
TRBV4-2	TRBJ1-1	.	.	TGTGCCAGCAGCCCCGGCGGGATCCTGATGAACACTGAAGCTTTCTTT	CASSPGGILMNTEAFF
TRBV19	TRBJ2-1	.	TRBD2	TGTGCCACTTCGATAGCGGGGGTTAGCTATGAGCAGTTCTTC	CATSIAGVSYEQFF
TRBV5-1	TRBJ2-1	.	.	TGCGCCAGCAGCGACGGTGAGCAGTTCTTC	CASSDGEQFF
TRBV7-2	TRBJ2-7	once	.	TGTGCCAGCAGCTTAGGGTTTGCGGCATACGAGCAGTACTTC	CASSLGFAAYEQYF
TRBV19	TRBJ2-6	once	.	TGTGCCAGTAGTATGGTGGCAGGCTCTGGGGCCAACGTCCTGACTTTC	CASSMVAGSGANVLTF
TRBV6-1	TRBJ2-2	once	.	TGTGCCAGCAGTGAACTTACAGGGCGGGAGCTGTTTTTT	CASSELTGRELFF
TRBV9	TRBJ1-2	.	.	TGTGCCAGCAGCGTAGATTCATGGGGGGATGGCTACACCTTC	CASSVDSWGDGYTF